Each of the 32 T cell receptor beta chains below was sequenced from the same sample in a study of cytomegalovirus exposure and HLA in healthy donors. 13 Jbeta primers and 60 Vbeta primers were used for the PCR. Repertoires were generated with immunoSEQ multiplex PCR, while TCRdb's copy carries only in-frame clones and drops some. Here the sample spans some 150,000 clones, around four fifths being singletons. The sequenced sample was PBMCs. These receptor sequences come from a male donor in good health and CMV-seronegative.

The V call is TRBV29-1, the J call TRBJ2-3; 10 nucleotides match TRBD2. CDR3 length: 14 amino acids. Germline V gene data show CDR1 as SQVTM and CDR2 as ANQGSEA. V trimming: 5 bases; J trimming: 6 bases; junction bases outside the gene matches: 8. Written as DNA, the CDR3 is TGCAGCGTTCGGCTAGCGGGAGTAAGGGATACGCAGTATTTT. This translates into CSVRLAGVRDTQYF.

V gene TRBV28 combines with J gene TRBJ1-5; a possible D gene is TRBD1 (6 bases). V was shortened by 7 bases and J by 2 bases, with 15 bases between the two germline ends. Germline CDR1 and CDR2: MDHEN and SYDVKM. CDR3 length: 15 amino acids. The CDR3 here is CASITARGGNQPQHF. The CDR3 DNA is TGTGCCAGCATAACGGCCAGGGGAGGCAATCAGCCCCAGCATTTT.

This clone was counted a single time. The chain combines TRBV11-1 with TRBJ2-1, with D possibly being TRBD2 (5 bases). V was shortened by 5 bases and J by 5 bases, with 25 bases between the two germline ends. Germline assignment: CDR1 SGHAT and CDR2 FQDESV (reference sequence). CDR3 size: 18 residues. The CDR3 DNA reads as TGTGCCAGCAGCCCAACCGGCTTCTTGGAGGCGGGCAACAATGAGCAGTTCTTC. Residues: CASSPTGFLEAGNNEQFF.

The rearrangement links TRBV9 to TRBJ2-7; TRBD1 matches 7 bases. The CDR3 consists of 14 residues. The V and J ends lost 0 bases and 2 bases, in that order; junction bases with no gene match: 2. The germline V gene encodes CDR1 SGDLS and CDR2 YYNGEE. The CDR3 DNA follows: TGTGCCAGCAGCGTAGGGGGGACAGCCTACGAGCAGTACTTC. The encoded protein is CASSVGGTAYEQYF.

The rearrangement joins TRBV7-9 to TRBJ2-2, with TRBD1 matching 7 bases. With V trimmed by 2 bases and J by 6 bases, 3 bases remained unmatched. Germline CDR1 reads SEHNR; CDR2 reads FQNEAQ (reference sequence). The CDR3 sequence is 14 residues long. Here the CDR3 DNA reads TGTGCCAGCAGCTTAAGACAGGGTCCCGGGGAGCTGTTTTTT. This translates into CASSLRQGPGELFF.

V is TRBV9 and J is TRBJ2-1, with TRBD2 as a possible D gene (6 bases). Looked up from germline, CDR1 is SGDLS and CDR2 is YYNGEE. The CDR3 consists of 16 residues. Deletions cut 0 bases from V and 2 bases from J, with 12 bases between. The CDR3 coding sequence is TGTGCCAGCAGCGTAGGTTTGGGGGGAACCTACAATGAGCAGTTCTTC. Translating gives CASSVGLGGTYNEQFF.

This clone was observed once. CDR3 protein: CAISDGGTGRATNEKLFF. DNA of the CDR3: TGTGCCATCAGTGATGGTGGGACAGGCCGTGCAACTAATGAAAAACTGTTTTTT. V gene TRBV10-3 combines with J gene TRBJ1-4; 8 bases align to TRBD1. This CDR3 is 18 amino acids long. J was trimmed by 0 bases and V by 3 bases; bases with no gene match: 9. The germline V gene has CDR1 ENHRY and CDR2 SYGVKD.

In this sample, this clone turned up a few times. V is TRBV5-1 and J is TRBJ1-1, with D hard to call. Deletions cut 4 bases from V and 7 bases from J, with 11 bases between. CDR1 is SGHRS, CDR2 YFSETQ, per germline. The CDR3 has 12 amino acids. CDR3 in amino acids: CASSPHPGEAFF. The CDR3 DNA follows: TGCGCCAGCAGCCCCCATCCGGGTGAAGCTTTCTTT. The full variable domain, completed using reference TRBV5-1 and TRBJ1-1, is KAGVTQTPRYLIKTRGQQVTLSCSPISGHRSVSWYQQTPGQGLQFLFEYFSETQRNKGNFPGRFSGRQFSNSRSEMNVSTLELGDSALYLCASSPHPGEAFFGQGTRLTVV.

This chain uses TRBV29-1 with TRBJ2-3, with 10 bases aligning to TRBD1. V gave up 5 bases and J gave up 1 base; unmatched junction bases: 6. The length of the CDR3 is 15 residues. Germline-derived CDR1 and CDR2 are SQVTM and ANQGSEA. CDR3 in DNA: TGCAGCGTTAAAAAGACAGGGGGCGGCACAGATACGCAGTATTTT. Translated, it gives CSVKKTGGGTDTQYF.

This clone has just one count. The CDR3 is CASSTRPSGEQYF. The DNA for the CDR3 is TGTGCCAGCAGCACCCGGCCTAGTGGCGAGCAGTACTTC. This chain links TRBV11-2 with TRBJ2-7; D ambiguous. Germline V gives CDR1 SGHAT, CDR2 FQNNGV. Trimming cost V 5 bases and J 6 bases, with 14 bases left between them. The CDR3 extends over 13 amino acids.

The CDR3 here is CASSVYGTSGSYNEQFF. The CDR3 DNA reads as TGTGCCAGCAGCGTATACGGGACTAGCGGGAGTTACAATGAGCAGTTCTTC. The chain couples TRBV9 to TRBJ2-1, with 14 positions matching TRBD2. After removal of 1 base from V and 4 bases from J, the junction contained 4 bases not matched to a gene. Germline lookup yields CDR1 SGDLS and CDR2 YYNGEE. The length of the CDR3 is 17 residues. Looking up the rest from reference TRBV9 and TRBJ2-1 gives the full variable domain: DSGVTQTPKHLITATGQRVTLRCSPRSGDLSVYWYQQSLDQGLQFLIQYYNGEERAKGNILERFSAQQFPDLHSELNLSSLELGDSALYFCASSVYGTSGSYNEQFFGPGTRLTVL.

This chain uses TRBV4-3 with TRBJ1-1; D perhaps matches TRBD1 (6 bases). There are 16 residues in the CDR3. Germline V lookup: CDR1 LGHNA, CDR2 YSLEER. Trimming took off 1 base at V and 4 bases at J, with 16 bases between the two ends. The CDR3 here is CASSQAAGEFITEAFF. The DNA of the CDR3 is TGCGCCAGCAGCCAAGCGGCAGGGGAATTTATCACTGAAGCTTTCTTT.

V and J are TRBV20-1 and TRBJ2-3, with D possibly being TRBD1 (6 bases). Trimming left V 2 bases short and J 8 bases short, with 8 bases between. The CDR3 spans 11 residues. Per germline, CDR1 DFQATT and CDR2 SNEGSKA (reference sequence). The CDR3 protein is CSARSGVTQYF. In DNA form, the CDR3 reads TGCAGTGCTAGATCAGGGGTTACGCAGTATTTT.

The rearrangement links TRBV6-1 to TRBJ2-7; D possibly corresponds to TRBD2 (5 bases). The ends were cut back, 5 bases at V and 7 bases at J, with 21 bases in the middle. There are 15 residues in the CDR3. CDR1 and CDR2 from the germline V gene are MNHNS and SASEGT. Here the CDR3 reads CASSSARTWGVEQYF. As DNA, the CDR3 is TGTGCCAGCAGTTCAGCCCGGACTTGGGGAGTGGAGCAGTACTTC.

The genes are TRBV5-1 and TRBJ2-5, with 10 bases fitting TRBD2. The DNA matches TRBJ2-7 better at its end, which makes the J call doubtful. Germline V gene lookup returns CDR1 SGHRS and CDR2 YFSETQ. The CDR3 extends over 17 amino acids. Written as DNA, the CDR3 is TGCGCCAGCAGCTTGGAACCTTTAGCGGGAGGAGTATACGAGCAGTACTTC. It yields the protein CASSLEPLAGGVYEQYF.

The rearrangement joins TRBV6-5 to TRBJ2-1, with D perhaps matching TRBD1 (6 bases). CDR3 length: 15 residues. V was clipped by 2 bases and J by 5 bases, with 13 bases between them. Germline CDR1 is MNHEY and CDR2 is SVGAGI. The chain's CDR3 is CASSYVQGRNNEQFF. The CDR3 DNA reads as TGTGCCAGCAGTTACGTCCAGGGGCGGAACAATGAGCAGTTCTTC.

J is TRBJ2-1 and V is TRBV9, with D maybe TRBD1 (6 bases). Trimming removed 0 bases at V and 6 bases at J, with 7 bases between. Looked up from germline, CDR1 is SGDLS and CDR2 is YYNGEE. The CDR3 is 13 residues long. CDR3 coding DNA: TGTGCCAGCAGCGTAGGGGACATCAATGAGCAGTTCTTC. It is translated as CASSVGDINEQFF.

The chain recombines TRBV10-3 with TRBJ2-5; a possible D gene is TRBD2 (6 bases). The CDR3 is 16 amino acids. V lost 4 bases and J 2 bases, leaving 17 bases between the germline ends. Germline-derived CDR1 and CDR2 are ENHRY and SYGVKD. The CDR3 loop is CAISGDGGGGQETQYF. In nucleotides, the CDR3 is TGTGCCATCAGTGGAGATGGGGGTGGGGGGCAAGAGACCCAGTACTTC.

The chain links TRBV11-2 to TRBJ2-1, with TRBD1 matching 7 bases. This CDR3 comprises 16 residues. The trim removed 6 bases at V and 9 bases at J, leaving 17 bases unmatched. Germline V lookup: CDR1 SGHAT, CDR2 FQNNGV. CDR3 loop: CASRDEPGGSLGEQFF. Here the CDR3 DNA reads TGTGCCAGCAGGGATGAACCAGGGGGAAGCCTGGGTGAGCAGTTCTTC.

The chain is built from TRBV5-1 and TRBJ2-7, with 7 bases aligning to TRBD1. The CDR3 runs to 14 residues. Germline trimming cut 4 bases from V and 3 bases from J; bases unmatched to any gene: 7. Germline assignment: CDR1 SGHRS and CDR2 YFSETQ. CDR3 nucleotide sequence: TGCGCCAGCAGCCTGGACAGGCTTAACTACGAGCAGTACTTC. Amino acids: CASSLDRLNYEQYF.

The chain couples TRBV6-5 to TRBJ2-5; the match to TRBD2 covers 9 bases. The DNA end favors TRBJ2-7, so the J call may be wrong. The CDR3 consists of 15 residues. The V gene's germline CDR1 is MNHEY and CDR2 SVGAGI. This CDR3 is CASKGAEAGGYEQYF. The CDR3 DNA reads TGTGCCAGCAAAGGCGCGGAAGCGGGAGGCTACGAGCAGTACTTC.

The V gene is TRBV19, the J gene TRBJ2-7; D remains unclear. The V gene lost 2 bases and the J gene lost 1 base, with 12 bases spanning the gap. Germline V gene lookup returns CDR1 LNHDA and CDR2 SQIVND (reference sequence). The CDR3 consists of 15 residues. CDR3 loop: CASSIRPGSSYEQYF. The CDR3 DNA sequence: TGTGCCAGTAGTATACGGCCAGGATCGTCCTACGAGCAGTACTTC. Drawing the rest from reference TRBV19 and TRBJ2-7, the complete variable domain is DGGITQSPKYLFRKEGQNVTLSCEQNLNHDAMYWYRQDPGQGLRLIYYSQIVNDFQKGDIAEGYSVSREKKESFPLTVTSAQKNPTAFYLCASSIRPGSSYEQYFGPGTRLTVT.

The genes are TRBV27 and TRBJ1-6; D not resolved. The CDR3 runs 18 residues. The ends were cut back, 3 bases at V and 8 bases at J, with 23 bases in the middle. CDR1 and CDR2 (germline): MNHEY, SMNVEV (reference sequence). The chain's CDR3 is CASSLSTAALLLDSPLHF. CDR3 DNA sequence: TGTGCCAGCAGTTTGTCTACCGCTGCGCTCCTTCTTGATTCACCCCTCCACTTT.

The chain couples TRBV19 to TRBJ2-7, with TRBD1 matching over 8 bases. Germline CDR1 reads LNHDA; CDR2 reads SQIVND (reference sequence). V was pared by 4 bases and J by 2 bases, with 4 bases of the junction left unmatched. The CDR3 sequence is 14 residues long. This chain's CDR3 is CASSTQGGAYEQYF. CDR3 coding DNA: TGTGCCAGTAGTACACAGGGGGGAGCCTACGAGCAGTACTTC. The full variable domain, with the rest looked up from reference TRBV19 and TRBJ2-7, is DGGITQSPKYLFRKEGQNVTLSCEQNLNHDAMYWYRQDPGQGLRLIYYSQIVNDFQKGDIAEGYSVSREKKESFPLTVTSAQKNPTAFYLCASSTQGGAYEQYFGPGTRLTVT.

The genes are TRBV7-9 and TRBJ2-1, with TRBD2 matching 10 bases. From germline, CDR1 is SEHNR and CDR2 FQNEAQ (reference sequence). After removal of 5 bases from V and 3 bases from J, the junction contained 7 bases not matched to a gene. The length of the CDR3 is 16 residues. In DNA form, the CDR3 reads TGTGCCAGCAGCATACAGCGGGAGGGCCTCTACAATGAGCAGTTCTTC. This translates into CASSIQREGLYNEQFF.

This chain uses TRBV27 with TRBJ1-1, with 9 bases aligning to TRBD1. Germline trimming cut 5 bases from V and 0 bases from J; bases unmatched to any gene: 7. The CDR3 sequence is 16 residues long. Germline V gives CDR1 MNHEY, CDR2 SMNVEV (reference sequence). The CDR3: CASSPLTGGLNTEAFF. CDR3 DNA: TGTGCCAGCAGTCCTCTGACAGGGGGTTTGAACACTGAAGCTTTCTTT.

This clone was detected once. The V and J genes are TRBV5-1 and TRBJ2-5, with 10 bases lining up with TRBD2. The V gene's germline CDR1 is SGHRS and CDR2 YFSETQ. J gave up 5 bases and V 5 bases, and 9 bases lay outside the gene matches. The CDR3 sequence is 15 residues long. This CDR3 reads CASRGRTSGRETQYF. CDR3 in DNA: TGCGCCAGCAGGGGGAGGACTAGCGGCCGGGAGACCCAGTACTTC.

The chain employs TRBV2 and TRBJ2-1; tentatively, D is TRBD2 (5 bases). The CDR3 has 13 amino acids. Trimming shortened V by 3 bases and J by 4 bases, and 7 bases separated the two germline ends. In germline, CDR1 is SNHLY, CDR2 FYNNEI. CDR3 sequence reads: CASSEEAYNEQFF. The CDR3 DNA is TGTGCCAGCAGTGAGGAGGCGTACAATGAGCAGTTCTTC.

This chain uses TRBV2 with TRBJ2-7; a possible D gene is TRBD1 (5 bases). The CDR3 length is 14 residues. The ends were cut back, 1 base at V and 5 bases at J, with 12 bases in the middle. Germline CDR1 reads SNHLY; CDR2 reads FYNNEI. The CDR3 coding sequence is TGTGCCAGCAGTGAAGAAACAGGCAGTAACGAGCAGTACTTC. Encoded protein: CASSEETGSNEQYF.

This clone was found a few times. The chain uses TRBV7-2 and TRBJ2-2; 9 bases fit TRBD1. The CDR3 loop spans 15 amino acids. Germline-derived CDR1 and CDR2 are SGHTA and FQGNSA. Unmatched junction bases numbered 7, after V lost 6 bases and J lost 5 bases. CDR3 bases: TGTGCCAGCAGGGGGACAGGGCACCTTACCGGGGAGCTGTTTTTT. It specifies CASRGTGHLTGELFF.

The gene calls are TRBV2 and TRBJ1-3; possibly TRBD1 for D (5 bases). The CDR3 totals 17 residues. Per germline, CDR1 SNHLY and CDR2 FYNNEI. V shed 1 base and J shed 2 bases, with 15 bases lying between them. The CDR3 DNA follows: TGTGCCAGCAGTGAAGAATGGACAAATTGGCCTGGAAACACCATATATTTT. Translating it yields CASSEEWTNWPGNTIYF. The whole variable domain, remainder taken from reference TRBV2 and TRBJ1-3, is EPEVTQTPSHQVTQMGQEVILRCVPISNHLYFYWYRQILGQKVEFLVSFYNNEISEKSEIFDDQFSVERPDGSNFTLKIRSTKLEDSAMYFCASSEEWTNWPGNTIYFGEGSWLTVV.

The count of this clone is one. This chain connects TRBV19 to TRBJ2-1; 12 bases are a match to TRBD2. V lost 1 base, J lost 7 bases, and 8 bases stayed unmatched. This CDR3 is built from 17 residues. Germline CDR1 LNHDA, CDR2 SQIVND (reference sequence). In DNA, the CDR3 is TGTGCCAGTAGTATAGCTCAGACTAGCGGGAGTGGGAATGAGCAGTTCTTC. Its protein product is CASSIAQTSGSGNEQFF. Variable domain in full (rest from reference TRBV19 and TRBJ2-1): DGGITQSPKYLFRKEGQNVTLSCEQNLNHDAMYWYRQDPGQGLRLIYYSQIVNDFQKGDIAEGYSVSREKKESFPLTVTSAQKNPTAFYLCASSIAQTSGSGNEQFFGPGTRLTVL.